The source of this T cell receptor beta chain is a study of OX40 agonist ivuxolimab in advanced cancers. Study background: Head and neck, renal cell, melanoma or hepatocellular carcinoma were the cancers that dose-escalation patients had. Overall study results and limits: At 0.1-3.0 mg/kg, partial responders had clonal expansion among the lowest observed. Expanded clones belonging to CD8+ T cells outnumbered, on average, those of CD4+.

The CDR3 length is 13 residues. In germline, CDR1 is SGHRS, CDR2 YFSETQ. Trimming shortened V by 0 bases and J by 0 bases, and 3 bases separated the two germline ends. Clones were read by immunoSEQ multiplex PCR, and TCRdb kept only the in-frame ones, dropping some. The repertoire includes roughly 80,000 clones, more than 75% of them detected once, and about 0.32% sits in the top ten. In regard to this clone: Its antigen is not identified. Other nucleotide sequences in the sample specify the same CDR3.

The chain combines TRBV5-1 with TRBJ1-1, with D unclear. The sample in question was CD4+ or CD8+ T cells sorted from blood, obtained in a trial of the OX40 agonist ivuxolimab. The sequence derives from an adult with an advanced solid tumor such as melanoma, head and neck, liver or kidney cancer. For the CDR3, the DNA is TGCGCCAGCAGCTTGGTTGTGAACACTGAAGCTTTCTTT. Translated: CASSLVVNTEAFF.